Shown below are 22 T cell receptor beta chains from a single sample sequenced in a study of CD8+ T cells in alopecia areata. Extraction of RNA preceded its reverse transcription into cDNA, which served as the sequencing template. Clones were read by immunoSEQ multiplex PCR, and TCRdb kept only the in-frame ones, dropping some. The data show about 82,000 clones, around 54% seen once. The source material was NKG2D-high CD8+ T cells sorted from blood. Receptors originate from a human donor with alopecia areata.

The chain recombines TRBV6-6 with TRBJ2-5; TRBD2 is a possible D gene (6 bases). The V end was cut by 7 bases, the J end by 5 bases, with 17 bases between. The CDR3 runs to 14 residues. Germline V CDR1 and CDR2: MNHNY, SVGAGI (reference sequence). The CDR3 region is CASTPLGGWETQYF. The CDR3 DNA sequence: TGTGCCAGCACCCCCCTCGGGGGATGGGAGACCCAGTACTTC.

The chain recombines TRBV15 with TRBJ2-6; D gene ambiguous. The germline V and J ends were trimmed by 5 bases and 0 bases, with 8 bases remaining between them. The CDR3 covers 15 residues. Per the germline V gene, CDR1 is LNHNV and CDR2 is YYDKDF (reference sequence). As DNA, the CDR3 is TGTGCCACCAGCGGGGAATTCTCTGGGGCCAACGTCCTGACTTTC. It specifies CATSGEFSGANVLTF.

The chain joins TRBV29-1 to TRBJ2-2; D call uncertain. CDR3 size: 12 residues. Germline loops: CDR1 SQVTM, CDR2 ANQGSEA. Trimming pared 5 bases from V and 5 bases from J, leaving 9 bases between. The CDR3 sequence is CSVFRATGELFF. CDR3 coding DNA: TGCAGCGTTTTCCGGGCAACCGGGGAGCTGTTTTTT.

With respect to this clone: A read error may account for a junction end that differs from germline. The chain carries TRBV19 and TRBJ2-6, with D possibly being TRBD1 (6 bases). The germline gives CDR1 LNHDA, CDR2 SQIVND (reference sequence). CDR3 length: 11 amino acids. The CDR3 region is CASSGANVLTF. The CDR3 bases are TGTGCCAGTTCAGGGGCAAACGTCCTGACTTTC.

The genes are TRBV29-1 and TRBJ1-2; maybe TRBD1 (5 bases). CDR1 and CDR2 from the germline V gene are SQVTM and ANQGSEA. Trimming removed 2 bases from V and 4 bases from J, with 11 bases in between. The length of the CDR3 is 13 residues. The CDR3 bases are TGCAGCGTTGAACGGGGACCTCCCTATGGCTACACCTTC. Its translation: CSVERGPPYGYTF.

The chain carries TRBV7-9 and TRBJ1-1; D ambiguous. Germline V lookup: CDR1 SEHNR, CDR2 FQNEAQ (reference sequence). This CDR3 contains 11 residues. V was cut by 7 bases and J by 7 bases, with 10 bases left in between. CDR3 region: CASINLFEAFF. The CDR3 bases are TGTGCCAGCATAAATCTCTTTGAAGCTTTCTTT.

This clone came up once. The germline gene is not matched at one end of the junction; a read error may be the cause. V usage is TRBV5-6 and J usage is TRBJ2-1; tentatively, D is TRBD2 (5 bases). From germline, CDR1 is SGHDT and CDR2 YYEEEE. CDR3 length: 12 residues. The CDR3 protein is CASSRQPRRTVF. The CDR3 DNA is TGTGCCAGCAGTCGGCAGCCCAGGAGGACGGTCTTC.

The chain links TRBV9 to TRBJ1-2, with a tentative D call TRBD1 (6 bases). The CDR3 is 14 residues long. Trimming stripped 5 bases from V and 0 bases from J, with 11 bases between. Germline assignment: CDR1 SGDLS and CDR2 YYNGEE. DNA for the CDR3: TGTGCCAGCAGGGACAGTAGAACTAACTATGGCTACACCTTC. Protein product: CASRDSRTNYGYTF.

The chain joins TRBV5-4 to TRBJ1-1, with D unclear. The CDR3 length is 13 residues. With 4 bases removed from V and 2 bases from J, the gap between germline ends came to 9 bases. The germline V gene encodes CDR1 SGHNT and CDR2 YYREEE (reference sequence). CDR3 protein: CASSELTNTEAFF. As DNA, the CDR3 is TGTGCCAGCAGCGAACTTACTAACACTGAAGCTTTCTTT. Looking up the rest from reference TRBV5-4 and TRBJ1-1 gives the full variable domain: ETGVTQSPTHLIKTRGQQVTLRCSSQSGHNTVSWYQQALGQGPQFIFQYYREEENGRGNFPPRFSGLQFPNYSSELNVNALELDDSALYLCASSELTNTEAFFGQGTRLTVV.

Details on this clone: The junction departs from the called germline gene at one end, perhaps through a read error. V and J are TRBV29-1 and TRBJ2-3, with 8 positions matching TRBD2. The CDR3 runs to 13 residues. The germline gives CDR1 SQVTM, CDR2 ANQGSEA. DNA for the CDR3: TGCAGCGCTGAAGCGGGAGCGGTAGATACGCAGTATTTT. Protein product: CSAEAGAVDTQYF.

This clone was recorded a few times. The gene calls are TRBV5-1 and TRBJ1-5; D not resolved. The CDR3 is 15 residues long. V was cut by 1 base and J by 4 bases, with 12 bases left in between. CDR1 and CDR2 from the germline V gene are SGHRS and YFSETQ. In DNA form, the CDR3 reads TGCGCCAGCAGCTTGCTCCCCAGCCCTAATCAGCCCCAGCATTTT. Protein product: CASSLLPSPNQPQHF.

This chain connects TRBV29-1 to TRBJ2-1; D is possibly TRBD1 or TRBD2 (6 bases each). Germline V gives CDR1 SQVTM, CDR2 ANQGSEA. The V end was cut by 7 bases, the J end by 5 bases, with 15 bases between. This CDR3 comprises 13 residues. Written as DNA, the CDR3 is TGCAGCGCCGGGGGCGGGCGTAACAATGAGCAGTTCTTC. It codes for CSAGGGRNNEQFF.

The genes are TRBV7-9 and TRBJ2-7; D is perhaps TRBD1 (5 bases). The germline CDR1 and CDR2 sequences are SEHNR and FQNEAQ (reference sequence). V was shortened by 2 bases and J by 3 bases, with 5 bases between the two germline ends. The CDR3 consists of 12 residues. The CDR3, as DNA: TGTGCCAGCAGCTTACAGGGCTACGAGCAGTACTTC. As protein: CASSLQGYEQYF.

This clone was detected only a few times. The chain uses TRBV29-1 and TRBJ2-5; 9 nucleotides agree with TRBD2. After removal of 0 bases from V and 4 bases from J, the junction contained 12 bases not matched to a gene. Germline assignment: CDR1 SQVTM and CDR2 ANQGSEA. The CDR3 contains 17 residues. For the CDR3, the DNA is TGCAGCGTTGAAGACCAACAACCAGCGGGGGGCGTAGAGACCCAGTACTTC. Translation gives CSVEDQQPAGGVETQYF.

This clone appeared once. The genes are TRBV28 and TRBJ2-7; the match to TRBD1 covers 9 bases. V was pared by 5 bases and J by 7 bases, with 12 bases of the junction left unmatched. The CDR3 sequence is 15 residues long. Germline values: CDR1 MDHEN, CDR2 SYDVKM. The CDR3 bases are TGTGCCAGCAGTATCGCTTCGACAGGGGGGGGAGAGCAGTACTTC. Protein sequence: CASSIASTGGGEQYF.

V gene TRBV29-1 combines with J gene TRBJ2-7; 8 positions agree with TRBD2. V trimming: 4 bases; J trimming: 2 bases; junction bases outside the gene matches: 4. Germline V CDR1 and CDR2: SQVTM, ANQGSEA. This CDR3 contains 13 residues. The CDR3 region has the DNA TGCAGCGTTGTAACTAGCGGAACCTACGAGCAGTACTTC. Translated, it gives CSVVTSGTYEQYF.

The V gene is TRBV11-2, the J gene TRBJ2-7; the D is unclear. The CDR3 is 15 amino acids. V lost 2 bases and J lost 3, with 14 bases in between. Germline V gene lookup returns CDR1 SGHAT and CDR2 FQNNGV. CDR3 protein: CASSLLTSELYEQYF. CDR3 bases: TGTGCCAGCAGCTTACTAACAAGTGAACTCTACGAGCAGTACTTC.

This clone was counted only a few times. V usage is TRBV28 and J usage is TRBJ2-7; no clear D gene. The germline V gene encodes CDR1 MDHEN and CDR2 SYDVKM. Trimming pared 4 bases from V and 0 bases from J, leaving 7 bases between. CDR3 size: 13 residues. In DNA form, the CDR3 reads TGTGCCAGCAGTTACGCAACCTCCTACGAGCAGTACTTC. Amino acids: CASSYATSYEQYF.

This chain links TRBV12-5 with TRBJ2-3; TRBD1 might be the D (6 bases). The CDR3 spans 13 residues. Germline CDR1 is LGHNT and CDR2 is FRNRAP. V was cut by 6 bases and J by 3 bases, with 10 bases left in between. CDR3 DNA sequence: TGTGCTAGTGGAGGACAGCAGACAGATACGCAGTATTTT. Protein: CASGGQQTDTQYF.

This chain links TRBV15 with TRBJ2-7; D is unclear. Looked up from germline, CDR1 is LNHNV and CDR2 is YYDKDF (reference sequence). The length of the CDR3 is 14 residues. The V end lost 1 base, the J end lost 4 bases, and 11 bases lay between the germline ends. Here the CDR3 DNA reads TGTGCCACCAGCAGAGTCCAGATTCCATACGAGCAGTACTTC. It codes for CATSRVQIPYEQYF.

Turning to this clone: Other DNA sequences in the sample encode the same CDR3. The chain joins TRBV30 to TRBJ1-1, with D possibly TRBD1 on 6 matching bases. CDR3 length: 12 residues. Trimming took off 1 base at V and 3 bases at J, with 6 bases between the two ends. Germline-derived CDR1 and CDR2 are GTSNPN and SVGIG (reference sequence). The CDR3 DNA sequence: TGTGCCTGGAGTGAGGGGGACACTGAAGCTTTCTTT. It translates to CAWSEGDTEAFF. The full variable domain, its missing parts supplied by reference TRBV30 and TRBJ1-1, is SQTIHQWPATLVQPVGSPLSLECTVEGTSNPNLYWYRQAAGRGLQLLFYSVGIGQISSEVPQNLSASRPQDRQFILSSKKLLLSDSGFYLCAWSEGDTEAFFGQGTRLTVV.

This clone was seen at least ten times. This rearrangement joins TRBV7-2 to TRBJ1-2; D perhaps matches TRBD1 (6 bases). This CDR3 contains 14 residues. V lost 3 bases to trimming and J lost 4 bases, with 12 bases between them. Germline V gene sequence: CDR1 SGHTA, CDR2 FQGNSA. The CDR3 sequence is CASSFWGRVYGYTF. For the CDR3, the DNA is TGTGCCAGCAGCTTCTGGGGGCGGGTCTATGGCTACACCTTC. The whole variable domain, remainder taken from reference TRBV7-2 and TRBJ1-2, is GAGVSQSPSNKVTEKGKDVELRCDPISGHTALYWYRQSLGQGLEFLIYFQGNSAPDKSGLPSDRFSAERTGGSVSTLTIQRTQQEDSAVYLCASSFWGRVYGYTFGSGTRLTVV.